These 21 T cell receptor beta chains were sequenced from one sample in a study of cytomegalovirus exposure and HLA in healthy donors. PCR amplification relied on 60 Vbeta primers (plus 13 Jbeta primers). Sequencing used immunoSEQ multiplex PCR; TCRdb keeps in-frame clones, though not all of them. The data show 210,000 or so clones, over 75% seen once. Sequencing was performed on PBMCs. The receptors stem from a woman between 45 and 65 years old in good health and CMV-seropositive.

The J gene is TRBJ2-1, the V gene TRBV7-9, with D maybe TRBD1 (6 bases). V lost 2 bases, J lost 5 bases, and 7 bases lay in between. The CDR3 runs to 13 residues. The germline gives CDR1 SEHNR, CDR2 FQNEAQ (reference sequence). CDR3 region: CASSLSGDNEQFF. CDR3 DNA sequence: TGTGCCAGCAGCTTATCAGGGGACAATGAGCAGTTCTTC.

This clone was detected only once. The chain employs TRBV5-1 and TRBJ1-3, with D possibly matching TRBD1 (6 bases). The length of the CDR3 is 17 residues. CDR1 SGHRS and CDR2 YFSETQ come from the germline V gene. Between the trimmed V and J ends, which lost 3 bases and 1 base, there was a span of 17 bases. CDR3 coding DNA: TGCGCCAGCAGCTCAGGGGATCGACGGGCATCTGGAAACACCATATATTTT. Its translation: CASSSGDRRASGNTIYF.

Written as DNA, the CDR3 is TGTGCCAGCAGCTTATTCGGGGGAGACGAGCAGTACTTC. This gives the protein CASSLFGGDEQYF. The rearrangement uses TRBV7-3 and TRBJ2-7; tentative D call: TRBD2 (6 bases). V was clipped by 2 bases and J by 5 bases, with 10 bases between them. CDR1 is SGHTA and CDR2 is FQGTGA in the germline V gene. The CDR3 is made up of 13 amino acids.

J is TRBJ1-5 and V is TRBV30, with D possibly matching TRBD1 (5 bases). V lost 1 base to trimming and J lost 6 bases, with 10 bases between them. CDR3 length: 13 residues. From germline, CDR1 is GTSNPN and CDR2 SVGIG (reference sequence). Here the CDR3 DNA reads TGTGCCTGGAGTGCTACTGGGGCTCAGCCCCAGCATTTT. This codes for CAWSATGAQPQHF.

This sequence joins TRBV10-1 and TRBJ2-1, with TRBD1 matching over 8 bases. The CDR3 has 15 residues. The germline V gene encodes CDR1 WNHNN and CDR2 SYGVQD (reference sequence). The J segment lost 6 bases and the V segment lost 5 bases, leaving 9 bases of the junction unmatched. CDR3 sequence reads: CASSSRTGSLNEQFF. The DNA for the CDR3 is TGCGCCAGCAGTTCTCGGACAGGGTCCCTCAATGAGCAGTTCTTC.

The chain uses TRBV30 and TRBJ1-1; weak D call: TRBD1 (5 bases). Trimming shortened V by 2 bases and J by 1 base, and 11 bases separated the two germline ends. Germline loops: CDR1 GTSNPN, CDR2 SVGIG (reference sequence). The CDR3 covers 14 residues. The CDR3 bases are TGTGCCTGGAGTCCCAGGGTGTGGAACACTGAAGCTTTCTTT. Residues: CAWSPRVWNTEAFF.

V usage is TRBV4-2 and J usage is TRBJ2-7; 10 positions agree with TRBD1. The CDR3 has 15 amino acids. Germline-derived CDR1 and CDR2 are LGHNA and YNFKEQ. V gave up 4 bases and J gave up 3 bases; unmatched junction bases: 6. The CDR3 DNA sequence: TGTGCCAGCAGCCTACGGACAGGGGGGAACTACGAGCAGTACTTC. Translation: CASSLRTGGNYEQYF.

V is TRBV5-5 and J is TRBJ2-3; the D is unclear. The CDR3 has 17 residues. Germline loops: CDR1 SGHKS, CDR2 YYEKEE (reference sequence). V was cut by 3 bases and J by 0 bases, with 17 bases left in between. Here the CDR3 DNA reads TGTGCCAGCAGCTCTCCTTCGTCTAGATTTAGCACAGATACGCAGTATTTT. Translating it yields CASSSPSSRFSTDTQYF.

The CDR3 coding sequence is TGCGCCAGCAGCTTGGTTCGGGAGGGGGGAATGGAAGAGACCCAGTACTTC. This codes for CASSLVREGGMEETQYF. V and J are TRBV5-1 and TRBJ2-5; 8 bases are shared with TRBD2. J gave up 3 bases and V 0 bases, and 10 bases lay outside the gene matches. Per the germline V gene, CDR1 is SGHRS and CDR2 is YFSETQ. This CDR3 is built from 17 residues.

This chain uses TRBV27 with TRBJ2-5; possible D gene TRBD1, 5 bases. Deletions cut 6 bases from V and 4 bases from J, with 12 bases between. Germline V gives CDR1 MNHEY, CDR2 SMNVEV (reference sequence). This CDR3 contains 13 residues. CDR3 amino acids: CASRGHLGETQYF. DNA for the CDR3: TGTGCCAGCAGAGGACACCTTGGAGAGACCCAGTACTTC.

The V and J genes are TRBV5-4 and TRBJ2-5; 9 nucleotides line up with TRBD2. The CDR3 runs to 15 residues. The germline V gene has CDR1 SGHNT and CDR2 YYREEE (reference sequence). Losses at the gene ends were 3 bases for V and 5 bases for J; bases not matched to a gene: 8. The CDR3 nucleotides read TGTGCCAGCAGCTCCGGGCGGGGGGGCTCGGAGACCCAGTACTTC. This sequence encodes CASSSGRGGSETQYF.

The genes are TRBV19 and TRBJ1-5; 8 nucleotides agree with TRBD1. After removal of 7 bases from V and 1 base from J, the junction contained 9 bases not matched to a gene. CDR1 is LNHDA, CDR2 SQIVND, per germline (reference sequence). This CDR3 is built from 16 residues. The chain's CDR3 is CASTQGTGASNQPQHF. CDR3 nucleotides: TGTGCCAGTACCCAGGGGACAGGAGCCAGCAATCAGCCCCAGCATTTT.

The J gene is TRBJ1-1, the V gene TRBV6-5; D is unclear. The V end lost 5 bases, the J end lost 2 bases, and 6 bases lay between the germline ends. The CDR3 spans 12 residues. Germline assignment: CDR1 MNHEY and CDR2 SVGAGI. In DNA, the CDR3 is TGTGCCAGCAGTGGTAGAAACACTGAAGCTTTCTTT. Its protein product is CASSGRNTEAFF.

The CDR3 loop is CASNDRGNQPQHF. In DNA form, the CDR3 reads TGTGCCAGTAACGACAGGGGAAATCAGCCCCAGCATTTT. J is TRBJ1-5 and V is TRBV19, with 8 bases lining up with TRBD1. The CDR3 consists of 13 residues. Trimming at V came to 7 bases and at J to 4 bases, leaving 3 bases not matched to a gene. CDR1 is LNHDA and CDR2 is SQIVND in the germline V gene (reference sequence).

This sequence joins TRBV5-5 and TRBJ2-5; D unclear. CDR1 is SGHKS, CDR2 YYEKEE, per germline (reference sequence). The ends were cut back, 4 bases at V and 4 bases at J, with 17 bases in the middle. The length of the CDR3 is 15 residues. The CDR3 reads CASSRRSDNGETQYF. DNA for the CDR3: TGTGCCAGCAGCCGTCGGTCTGACAACGGAGAGACCCAGTACTTC.

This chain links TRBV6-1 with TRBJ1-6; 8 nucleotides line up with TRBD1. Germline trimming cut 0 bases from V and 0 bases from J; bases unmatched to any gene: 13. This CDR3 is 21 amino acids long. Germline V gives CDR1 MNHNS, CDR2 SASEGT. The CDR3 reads CASSEASMGQEPSSYNSPLHF. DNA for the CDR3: TGTGCCAGCAGTGAAGCTTCGATGGGACAGGAACCGAGCTCCTATAATTCACCCCTCCACTTT.

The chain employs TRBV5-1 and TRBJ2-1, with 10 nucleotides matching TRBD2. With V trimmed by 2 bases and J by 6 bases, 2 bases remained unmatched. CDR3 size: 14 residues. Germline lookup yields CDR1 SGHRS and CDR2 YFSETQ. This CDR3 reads CASSLGLAVNEQFF. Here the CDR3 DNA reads TGCGCCAGCAGCTTAGGACTAGCGGTCAATGAGCAGTTCTTC.

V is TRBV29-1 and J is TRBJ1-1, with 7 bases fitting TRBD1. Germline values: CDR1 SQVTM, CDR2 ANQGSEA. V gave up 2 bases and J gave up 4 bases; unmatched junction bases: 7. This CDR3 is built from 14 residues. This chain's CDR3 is CSVEKTGVGTEAFF. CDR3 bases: TGCAGCGTTGAAAAAACAGGGGTGGGCACTGAAGCTTTCTTT.

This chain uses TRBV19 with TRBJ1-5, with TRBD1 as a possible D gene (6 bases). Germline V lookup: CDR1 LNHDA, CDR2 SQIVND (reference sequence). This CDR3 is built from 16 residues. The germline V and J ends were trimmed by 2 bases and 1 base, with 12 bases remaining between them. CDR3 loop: CASSIRGIGSNQPQHF. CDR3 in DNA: TGTGCCAGTAGTATAAGGGGGATCGGGAGCAATCAGCCCCAGCATTTT. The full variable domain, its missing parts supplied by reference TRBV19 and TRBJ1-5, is DGGITQSPKYLFRKEGQNVTLSCEQNLNHDAMYWYRQDPGQGLRLIYYSQIVNDFQKGDIAEGYSVSREKKESFPLTVTSAQKNPTAFYLCASSIRGIGSNQPQHFGDGTRLSIL.

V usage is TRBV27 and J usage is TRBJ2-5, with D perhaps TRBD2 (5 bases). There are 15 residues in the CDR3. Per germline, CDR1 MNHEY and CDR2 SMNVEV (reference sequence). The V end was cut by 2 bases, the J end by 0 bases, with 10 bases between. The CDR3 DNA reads TGTGCCAGCAGTTTAGAAGGACTTCACCAAGAGACCCAGTACTTC. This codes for CASSLEGLHQETQYF.

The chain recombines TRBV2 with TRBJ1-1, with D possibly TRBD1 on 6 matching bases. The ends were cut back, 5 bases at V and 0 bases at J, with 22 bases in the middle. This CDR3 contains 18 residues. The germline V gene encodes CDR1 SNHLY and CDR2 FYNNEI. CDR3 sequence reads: CASSSRGAGTLMNTEAFF. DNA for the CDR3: TGTGCCAGCAGTTCCCGAGGGGCAGGGACACTCATGAACACTGAAGCTTTCTTT. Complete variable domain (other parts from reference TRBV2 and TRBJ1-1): EPEVTQTPSHQVTQMGQEVILRCVPISNHLYFYWYRQILGQKVEFLVSFYNNEISEKSEIFDDQFSVERPDGSNFTLKIRSTKLEDSAMYFCASSSRGAGTLMNTEAFFGQGTRLTVV.